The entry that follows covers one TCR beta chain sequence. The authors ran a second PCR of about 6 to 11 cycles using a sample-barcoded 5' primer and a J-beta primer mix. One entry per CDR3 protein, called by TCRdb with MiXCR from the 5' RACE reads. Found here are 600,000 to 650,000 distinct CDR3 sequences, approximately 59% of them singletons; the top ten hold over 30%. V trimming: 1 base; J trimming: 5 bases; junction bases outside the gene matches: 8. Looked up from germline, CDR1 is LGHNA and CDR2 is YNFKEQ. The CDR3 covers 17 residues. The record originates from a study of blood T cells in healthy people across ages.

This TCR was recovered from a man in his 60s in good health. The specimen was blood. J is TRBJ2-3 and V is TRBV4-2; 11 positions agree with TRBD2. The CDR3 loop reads CASSQAPGSGGVDTQYF. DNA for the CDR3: TGTGCCAGCAGCCAAGCCCCGGGTAGCGGGGGGGTAGATACGCAGTATTTT.